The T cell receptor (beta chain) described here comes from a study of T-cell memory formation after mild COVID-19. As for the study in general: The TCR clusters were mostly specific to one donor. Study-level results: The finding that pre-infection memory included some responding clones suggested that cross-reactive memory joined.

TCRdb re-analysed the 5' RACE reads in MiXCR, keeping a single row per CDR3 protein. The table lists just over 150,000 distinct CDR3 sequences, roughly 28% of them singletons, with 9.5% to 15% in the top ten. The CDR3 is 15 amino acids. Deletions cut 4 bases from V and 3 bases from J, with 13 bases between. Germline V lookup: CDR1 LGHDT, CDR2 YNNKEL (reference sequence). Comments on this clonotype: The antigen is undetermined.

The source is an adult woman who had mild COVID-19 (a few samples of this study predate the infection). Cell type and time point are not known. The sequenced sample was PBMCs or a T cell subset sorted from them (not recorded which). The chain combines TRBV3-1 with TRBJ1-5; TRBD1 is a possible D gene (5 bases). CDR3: CASSLAGTVNQPQHF. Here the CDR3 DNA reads TGTGCCAGCAGCCTAGCCGGGACTGTCAATCAGCCCCAGCATTTT.